This TCR beta chain was captured in a study of cytomegalovirus exposure and HLA in healthy donors. Study-wide points: Productive rates of about 90% or about 30% were seen for most TCR beta V segments in an earlier analysis. The listing of roughly 160 TCR beta chains classed them as cytomegalovirus-associated. Both high specificity and high sensitivity reportedly marked the classifier's diagnosis of cytomegalovirus status. The study carried out a later analysis of TCR beta sequences. It associated around 17,000 of them with specific HLA alleles at a false discovery rate of 0.05.

Primers for the PCR totalled 60 Vbeta and 13 Jbeta. The repertoire was sequenced with immunoSEQ multiplex PCR; TCRdb's copy has only in-frame clones and lacks some. The sample gives around 200,000 clones, less than 80% of which show up once; about 2.9% is in the top ten. Note on this clone: Antigen: not known.

The specimen sequenced was PBMCs. This TCR was recovered from a man aged 35 to 55 in good health and CMV-seronegative.

Here the CDR3 DNA reads TGTGCCAGCAGAGCACCCGGGACTGTGCATTCACCCCTCCACTTT. This translates into CASRAPGTVHSPLHF. The rearrangement uses TRBV27 and TRBJ1-6, with D tentatively TRBD1 (5 bases). CDR1 and CDR2 (germline): MNHEY, SMNVEV (reference sequence). Trimming left V 6 bases short and J 8 bases short, with 17 bases between. This CDR3 has 15 residues.